Below are 26 T cell receptor beta chains sequenced from a single sample in a study of shared clonotypes between healthy human individuals. Sequencing was performed with immunoSEQ multiplex PCR; in TCRdb, only in-frame clones are kept and a portion is missing. The sample carries 1,400,000 or so clones, approximately 98.5% recorded once. Sequencing was carried out using naive CD4+ T cells sorted from blood. The subset was: CD45RA+ positively selected. Receptors originate from a man aged 30 to 45 in good health.

This clone appeared a single time. This chain links TRBV11-3 with TRBJ2-3, with 12 bases identical to TRBD2. The CDR3 sequence is 18 residues long. CDR1 SGHNT and CDR2 YENEEA come from the germline V gene. Trimming removed 1 base from V and 0 bases from J; junction bases left unmatched: 5. CDR3 sequence (DNA): TGTGCCAGCAGCTTAGTGGCCGGGACTAGCGGGAGCACAGATACGCAGTATTTT. Protein sequence: CASSLVAGTSGSTDTQYF.

The genes are TRBV7-9 and TRBJ1-1; no definite D call. This CDR3 has 14 amino acids. Germline V gives CDR1 SEHNR, CDR2 FQNEAQ (reference sequence). V was shortened by 1 base and J by 6 bases, with 12 bases between the two germline ends. The CDR3 is CASSLEGGGSEAFF. Written as DNA, the CDR3 is TGTGCCAGCAGCTTAGAAGGAGGCGGGTCTGAAGCTTTCTTT.

The J gene is TRBJ2-3, the V gene TRBV9; 9 bases line up with TRBD2. Per the germline V gene, CDR1 is SGDLS and CDR2 is YYNGEE. After removal of 2 bases from V and 6 bases from J, the junction contained 7 bases not matched to a gene. CDR3 size: 15 residues. The DNA of the CDR3 is TGTGCCAGCAGCGTGAGTAGCGGGGGCCGGGATACGCAGTATTTT. Translating gives CASSVSSGGRDTQYF. Variable domain in full (rest from reference TRBV9 and TRBJ2-3): DSGVTQTPKHLITATGQRVTLRCSPRSGDLSVYWYQQSLDQGLQFLIQYYNGEERAKGNILERFSAQQFPDLHSELNLSSLELGDSALYFCASSVSSGGRDTQYFGPGTRLTVL.

The chain joins TRBV28 to TRBJ2-1; 10 nucleotides match TRBD2. CDR3 length equals 16 residues. Germline lookup yields CDR1 MDHEN and CDR2 SYDVKM. Trimming cost V 1 base and J 3 bases; bases outside gene matches: 3. Here the CDR3 reads CASSLFLAGDYNEQFF. The CDR3 nucleotides read TGTGCCAGCAGTTTATTTCTAGCGGGGGACTACAATGAGCAGTTCTTC.

This chain uses TRBV5-4 with TRBJ2-7; D not certain. Looked up from germline, CDR1 is SGHNT and CDR2 is YYREEE (reference sequence). The CDR3 spans 13 residues. Trimming stripped 0 bases from V and 0 bases from J, with 4 bases between. CDR3 bases: TGTGCCAGCAGCTTGGAGACCTCCTACGAGCAGTACTTC. Its translation is CASSLETSYEQYF.

The chain joins TRBV5-8 to TRBJ2-3, with 8 bases identical to TRBD2. CDR1 SGHTS and CDR2 YDEGEE come from the germline V gene. The junction had 4 bases not matched to a gene; V was cut back by 3 bases and J by 4 bases. The CDR3 has 14 residues. The CDR3 DNA is TGTGCCAGCAGCTCGGGACTAGTTCCAGATACGCAGTATTTT. This encodes CASSSGLVPDTQYF.

The chain couples TRBV25-1 to TRBJ2-5; 9 bases line up with TRBD2. Per germline, CDR1 MGHDK and CDR2 SYGVNS. The CDR3 contains 14 residues. Losses at the gene ends were 0 bases for V and 10 bases for J; bases not matched to a gene: 6. The CDR3 DNA sequence: TGTGCCAGCAGTGAATATACCCTAGCGGGAAGCCAGTACTTC. Encoded protein: CASSEYTLAGSQYF.

The chain links TRBV7-6 to TRBJ2-1; TRBD1 matches 11 bases. This CDR3 contains 17 residues. Trimming took 6 bases from V and 4 from J; bases not matched to a gene: 11. Germline assignment: CDR1 SGHVS and CDR2 FNYEAQ. The CDR3 is CASSSFSGQGAYNEQFF. CDR3 DNA sequence: TGTGCCAGCAGTTCCTTCTCAGGACAGGGGGCTTACAATGAGCAGTTCTTC. Combining the CDR3 with reference TRBV7-6 and TRBJ2-1 gives the whole variable domain GAGVSQSPRYKVTKRGQDVALRCDPISGHVSLYWYRQALGQGPEFLTYFNYEAQQDKSGLPNDRFSAERPEGSISTLTIQRTEQRDSAMYRCASSSFSGQGAYNEQFFGPGTRLTVL.

The rearrangement links TRBV5-1 to TRBJ2-1; 8 nucleotides align to TRBD1. V shed 4 bases, J shed 4 bases, and the junction held 7 bases outside the gene matches. Germline V gene data show CDR1 as SGHRS and CDR2 as YFSETQ. There are 15 residues in the CDR3. In nucleotides, the CDR3 is TGCGCCAGCAGCGCGCAGGGGGCCTCGTACAATGAGCAGTTCTTC. As protein: CASSAQGASYNEQFF.

CDR3 protein: CASSLSVFSYEQYF. Written as DNA, the CDR3 is TGTGCCAGCAGCTTAAGTGTTTTCTCCTACGAGCAGTACTTC. The chain combines TRBV13 with TRBJ2-7; no definite D call. Trimming removed 2 bases from V and 0 bases from J, with 8 bases in between. This CDR3 region has 14 residues. Per the germline V gene, CDR1 is PRHDT and CDR2 is FYEKMQ (reference sequence).

This chain links TRBV27 with TRBJ2-7, with 7 bases fitting TRBD1. Germline lookup yields CDR1 MNHEY and CDR2 SMNVEV (reference sequence). This CDR3 comprises 13 residues. V shed 10 bases, J shed 5 bases, and the junction held 11 bases outside the gene matches. In DNA, the CDR3 is TGTGCCACCTCGAGGGGGCGAATCGACGAGCAGTACTTC. Its protein product is CATSRGRIDEQYF.

The chain has TRBV11-2 and TRBJ2-7; 7 bases map to TRBD2. The ends lost 1 base at V and 6 bases at J; junction bases unmatched: 3. The CDR3 loop spans 13 amino acids. CDR1 and CDR2 (germline): SGHAT, FQNNGV. CDR3 sequence: CASSLAASGEQYF. Here the CDR3 DNA reads TGTGCCAGCAGCTTAGCGGCTAGCGGCGAGCAGTACTTC. The full variable domain, with the rest looked up from reference TRBV11-2 and TRBJ2-7, is EAGVAQSPRYKIIEKRQSVAFWCNPISGHATLYWYQQILGQGPKLLIQFQNNGVVDDSQLPKDRFSAERLKGVDSTLKIQPAKLEDSAVYLCASSLAASGEQYFGPGTRLTVT.

The chain couples TRBV5-6 to TRBJ2-2; no reliable D call. Per germline, CDR1 SGHDT and CDR2 YYEEEE. The V end lost 6 bases, the J end lost 4 bases, and 13 bases lay between the germline ends. The CDR3 has 14 residues. The CDR3 DNA reads as TGTGCCAGCACCCCTACGAGGTCCACCGGGGAGCTGTTTTTT. Its translation: CASTPTRSTGELFF.

The chain uses TRBV18 and TRBJ2-3, with D perhaps matching TRBD2 (5 bases). The germline CDR1 and CDR2 sequences are KGHSH and LQKENI. CDR3 size: 16 residues. The ends were cut back, 2 bases at V and 1 base at J, with 13 bases in the middle. CDR3 sequence reads: CASSPTRLRGTDTQYF. The CDR3, as DNA: TGTGCCAGCTCACCAACGCGACTGCGGGGCACAGATACGCAGTATTTT.

The V call is TRBV5-1, the J call TRBJ2-7; the D gene is possibly TRBD2 (6 bases). The CDR3 has 15 amino acids. Trimming removed 1 base from V and 3 bases from J, with 14 bases in between. CDR1 SGHRS and CDR2 YFSETQ come from the germline V gene. The CDR3: CASSLIPGEVYEQYF. CDR3 in DNA: TGCGCCAGCAGCTTGATTCCGGGAGAGGTCTACGAGCAGTACTTC.

The rearrangement uses TRBV6-5 and TRBJ1-5, with D possibly TRBD1 on 5 matching bases. The CDR3 length is 15 residues. Trimming pared 5 bases from V and 9 bases from J, leaving 20 bases between. Germline V gene sequence: CDR1 MNHEY, CDR2 SVGAGI. The CDR3 spells CASSLRDGLSWPQHF. The CDR3 DNA is TGTGCCAGCAGTCTCCGGGACGGTCTCAGTTGGCCCCAGCATTTT.

The chain combines TRBV29-1 with TRBJ2-1; 8 positions match TRBD2. The germline V gene encodes CDR1 SQVTM and CDR2 ANQGSEA. J was trimmed by 0 bases and V by 5 bases; bases with no gene match: 6. The CDR3 spans 15 residues. CDR3 sequence: CSVPAGGLSYNEQFF. The CDR3 nucleotides read TGCAGCGTTCCTGCGGGGGGCCTCTCCTACAATGAGCAGTTCTTC.

With regard to this clone: Other nucleotide sequences from this sample produce the same CDR3. The V call is TRBV30, the J call TRBJ2-3; D gene unclear. CDR1 is GTSNPN and CDR2 is SVGIG in the germline V gene (reference sequence). The CDR3 totals 11 residues. V was shortened by 0 bases and J by 5 bases, with 3 bases between the two germline ends. The CDR3 DNA reads TGTGCCTGGAGTGTATTAGATACGCAGTATTTT. It codes for CAWSVLDTQYF.

The genes are TRBV19 and TRBJ1-5; the match to TRBD1 covers 8 bases. This CDR3 contains 15 residues. Germline V gene data show CDR1 as LNHDA and CDR2 as SQIVND (reference sequence). Trimming at V came to 4 bases and at J to 2 bases, leaving 4 bases not matched to a gene. The CDR3 here is CASSTDRGGNQPQHF. For the CDR3, the DNA is TGTGCCAGTAGTACTGACAGGGGCGGCAATCAGCCCCAGCATTTT.

The V and J genes are TRBV18 and TRBJ1-1; D call uncertain. The CDR3 runs to 17 residues. The V and J ends lost 3 bases and 6 bases respectively, with 23 bases between them. Germline assignment: CDR1 KGHSH and CDR2 LQKENI. Here the CDR3 reads CASSPQLGSIERSEAFF. Written as DNA, the CDR3 is TGTGCCAGCTCACCGCAGTTGGGGTCGATCGAACGGTCTGAAGCTTTCTTT. Full variable domain (outside the CDR3, taken from reference TRBV18 and TRBJ1-1): NAGVMQNPRHLVRRRGQEARLRCSPMKGHSHVYWYRQLPEEGLKFMVYLQKENIIDESGMPKERFSAEFPKEGPSILRIQQVVRGDSAAYFCASSPQLGSIERSEAFFGQGTRLTVV.

The gene calls are TRBV14 and TRBJ2-1, with 8 nucleotides matching TRBD1. The CDR3 extends over 15 amino acids. J was trimmed by 7 bases and V by 1 base; bases with no gene match: 6. From germline, CDR1 is SGHDN and CDR2 FVKESK. CDR3 nucleotide sequence: TGTGCCAGCAGCCAAGGGACAGGGAATCGGAATGAGCAGTTCTTC. It specifies CASSQGTGNRNEQFF.

This sequence joins TRBV7-3 and TRBJ2-3, with 7 bases that match TRBD2. The germline V gene has CDR1 SGHTA and CDR2 FQGTGA. The CDR3 is 16 amino acids. V shed 4 bases and J 4 bases; nucleotides not matched to a gene: 11. CDR3: CASSSISGTQADTQYF. The CDR3 DNA reads as TGTGCCAGCAGCTCCATAAGCGGGACCCAGGCAGATACGCAGTATTTT.

V usage is TRBV11-3 and J usage is TRBJ2-3; TRBD2 aligns across 12 bases. This CDR3 region has 15 residues. J was trimmed by 3 bases and V by 6 bases; bases with no gene match: 4. The V gene's germline CDR1 is SGHNT and CDR2 YENEEA. CDR3 in amino acids: CASRPTSGSTDTQYF. The CDR3 DNA sequence: TGTGCCAGCAGACCGACTAGCGGGAGTACAGATACGCAGTATTTT.

This chain joins TRBV7-3 and TRBJ2-1; D may correspond to TRBD1 or TRBD2 (5 bases each). Trimming shortened V by 6 bases and J by 6 bases, and 18 bases separated the two germline ends. Germline-derived CDR1 and CDR2 are SGHTA and FQGTGA. CDR3 size: 15 residues. CDR3 nucleotide sequence: TGTGCCAGCAGTCGAACGGGCGGGCAGGGCAATGAGCAGTTCTTC. As protein: CASSRTGGQGNEQFF.

V is TRBV6-1 and J is TRBJ2-7, with D maybe TRBD2 (6 bases). The V gene's germline CDR1 is MNHNS and CDR2 SASEGT. The CDR3 is 16 amino acids. Trimming cost V 0 bases and J 3 bases, with 15 bases left between them. In DNA, the CDR3 is TGTGCCAGCAGTGAAGCCCGTGCCGGGAGATTCTACGAGCAGTACTTC. Translating it yields CASSEARAGRFYEQYF.

This sequence joins TRBV11-3 and TRBJ2-3; 7 bases line up with TRBD2. Germline V gives CDR1 SGHNT, CDR2 YENEEA. CDR3 length equals 16 residues. Trimming at V came to 5 bases and at J to 9 bases, leaving 17 bases not matched to a gene. CDR3 region: CASSPGRGEGQRTQYF. CDR3 nucleotide sequence: TGTGCCAGCAGCCCGGGGAGAGGGGAGGGCCAGAGAACGCAGTATTTT.